The source of this TCR beta chain is a study of CXCR3-negative and CXCR3-positive naive CD8 T cells. The CDR3 spans 15 residues. Germline loops: CDR1 MNHEY, CDR2 SVGEGT. Carrying UMI labels, the TRB cDNA libraries were prepared through 5' RACE. One entry per CDR3 protein, without DNA, is what TCRdb gives after re-calling the 5' RACE reads. The table for this sample gives 45,000 to 55,000 distinct CDR3 sequences. The chain is built from TRBV6-2 or TRBV6-3 and TRBJ2-1; TCRdb's D call, TRBD2, is unchecked because there is no DNA. The receptor was derived from a human donor in good health. Some clones in this sample may be carry-over from other donors' samples. The sequenced material came from memory CD8+ T cells from blood. The CDR3: CASYPSGGWYNEQFF.